These 14 T cell receptor beta chains came from one sample sequenced in a study of T-cell memory formation after mild COVID-19 listed by TCRdb under 2021. Receptor libraries were prepared by 5' RACE. TCRdb shows the sequencer as Illumina NovaSeq 6000. The public reads were reanalyzed by TCRdb: fastp trimming at Q25, MiXCR alignment, in-frame beta chains only. CDR3 protein sequences are deduplicated, and each keeps its most common genes and DNA. A total of 470,000 or so distinct CDR3 sequences appear in this sample, 20% of them only once. The top ten hold approximately 8.4% of the sample. The sample comprised PBMCs or a T cell subset sorted from them (not recorded which). These receptors all come from an adult woman who had mild COVID-19 (a few samples of this study predate the infection). The sample titles of this study are shuffled in the database, so cell type and time point are left out; the donor was told from shared clones.

This clonotype has just a few counts. V is TRBV7-9 and J is TRBJ2-1, with unresolved D. The CDR3 has 17 residues. Trimming pared 4 bases from V and 0 bases from J, leaving 16 bases between. Germline assignment: CDR1 SEHNR and CDR2 FQNEAQ (reference sequence). The CDR3 sequence is CASSSRTVLISYNEQFF. The CDR3, as DNA: TGTGCCAGCAGCTCCCGCACGGTTCTGATCTCCTACAATGAGCAGTTCTTC.

This clonotype occurred a few times. The chain carries TRBV7-2 and TRBJ2-3; D perhaps matches TRBD2 (6 bases). CDR1 SGHTA and CDR2 FQGNSA come from the germline V gene. The V end was cut by 5 bases, the J end by 0 bases, with 15 bases between. The CDR3 runs 16 residues. The CDR3, as DNA: TGTGCCAGCAGCGGAGGGGCCAGGCTGAGCACAGATACGCAGTATTTT. Amino acids: CASSGGARLSTDTQYF.

This clonotype was seen ten or more times. The V call is TRBV12-3 or TRBV12-4, the J call TRBJ1-4; D unresolved. This CDR3 contains 14 residues. The V and J ends lost 6 bases and 0 bases respectively, with 8 bases between them. CDR3 sequence (DNA): TGTGCCAGCAGCTCGTACGCAACTAATGAAAAACTGTTTTTT. This codes for CASSSYATNEKLFF.

The V and J genes are TRBV6-1 and TRBJ1-5; no clear D. Germline CDR1 MNHNS, CDR2 SASEGT. The CDR3 is 13 residues long. V dropped 6 bases and J dropped 3 bases, with 9 bases sitting between them. Here the CDR3 DNA reads TGTGCCAGCAGGGTACAGCTCAATCAGCCCCAGCATTTT. This sequence encodes CASRVQLNQPQHF.

This clonotype was counted a few times. V gene TRBV11-2 combines with J gene TRBJ2-3, with D possibly TRBD2 on 7 matching bases. This CDR3 is 17 amino acids long. V was cut by 4 bases and J by 3 bases, with 20 bases left in between. Looked up from germline, CDR1 is SGHAT and CDR2 is FQNNGV. The CDR3 DNA follows: TGTGCCAGCAGCTCCCAAAGGGGGGGGAGAAGGACAGATACGCAGTATTTT. Translating gives CASSSQRGGRRTDTQYF.

In its sample, this clonotype was seen a few times. The chain couples TRBV7-3 to TRBJ2-2; D call uncertain. The CDR3 is 13 residues long. V dropped 4 bases and J dropped 4 bases, with 7 bases sitting between them. Germline CDR1 and CDR2: SGHTA and FQGTGA. DNA of the CDR3: TGTGCCAGCAGCTCCAGCCCCACCGGGGAGCTGTTTTTT. It encodes CASSSSPTGELFF.

Ten or more counts support this clonotype. The chain is built from TRBV12-3 or TRBV12-4 and TRBJ2-1; 14 positions agree with TRBD2. The CDR3 is made up of 17 amino acids. With 6 bases clipped from V and 3 bases from J, the junction kept 7 bases outside the gene matches. The CDR3 loop is CASSRGLAGVGYNEQFF. DNA for the CDR3: TGTGCCAGCAGCCGGGGACTAGCGGGAGTAGGCTACAATGAGCAGTTCTTC.

This clonotype was found a few times. The J gene is TRBJ2-1, the V gene TRBV4-2, with 11 bases identical to TRBD2. V trimming: 0 bases; J trimming: 10 bases; junction bases outside the gene matches: 8. The germline V gene encodes CDR1 LGHNA and CDR2 YNFKEQ. This CDR3 spans 16 amino acids. This chain's CDR3 is CASSQERLAGGGEQFF. CDR3 DNA sequence: TGTGCCAGCAGCCAAGAAAGGCTAGCGGGGGGTGGGGAGCAGTTCTTC.

V gene TRBV20-1 combines with J gene TRBJ2-3, with 9 bases aligning to TRBD2. This CDR3 region has 15 residues. V shed 3 bases, J shed 6 bases, and the junction held 10 bases outside the gene matches. The germline V gene encodes CDR1 DFQATT and CDR2 SNEGSKA (reference sequence). CDR3 in amino acids: CSARSLAGKWDTQYF. The CDR3 nucleotides are TGCAGTGCTAGGTCTCTAGCGGGAAAGTGGGATACGCAGTATTTT.

This clonotype was seen a few times. The chain has TRBV4-2 and TRBJ1-1, with 8 bases identical to TRBD1. Trimming at V came to 3 bases and at J to 4 bases, leaving 7 bases not matched to a gene. The CDR3 spans 15 residues. CDR1 and CDR2 (germline): LGHNA, YNFKEQ. CDR3 residues: CASSHEDRDATEAFF. CDR3 coding DNA: TGTGCCAGCAGCCACGAGGACAGGGACGCCACTGAAGCTTTCTTT.

This chain connects TRBV7-2 to TRBJ1-5; D not resolved. The germline CDR1 and CDR2 sequences are SGHTA and FQGNSA. The CDR3 covers 13 residues. V shed 2 bases and J shed 4 bases, with 6 bases lying between them. The CDR3 protein is CASSLSKNQPQHF. Written as DNA, the CDR3 is TGTGCCAGCAGCTTATCCAAGAATCAGCCCCAGCATTTT.

The gene calls are TRBV12-3 or TRBV12-4 and TRBJ1-1; a weak D match, TRBD1 (5 bases). Trimming removed 6 bases from V and 11 bases from J, with 13 bases in between. The CDR3 is 11 amino acids. CDR3 protein: CASSPGTWAFF. The CDR3 DNA sequence: TGTGCCAGCAGCCCCGGGACTTGGGCTTTCTTT.

The gene calls are TRBV3-1 and TRBJ2-7; the match to TRBD1 covers 10 bases. The CDR3 contains 14 residues. The germline V gene has CDR1 LGHDT and CDR2 YNNKEL (reference sequence). The V segment lost 4 bases and the J segment 4 bases; nucleotides outside the gene matches: 4. The CDR3: CASSRTGGEYEQYF. CDR3 DNA sequence: TGTGCCAGCAGCCGGACAGGGGGAGAGTACGAGCAGTACTTC.

The J gene is TRBJ2-3, the V gene TRBV5-1; 7 nucleotides agree with TRBD2. This CDR3 spans 17 amino acids. Germline assignment: CDR1 SGHRS and CDR2 YFSETQ. V was clipped by 0 bases and J by 6 bases; unmatched bases: 13. CDR3 coding DNA: TGCGCCAGCAGCTTGGATGTCCAGCGGGGCCCCGGGGATACGCAGTATTTT. As protein: CASSLDVQRGPGDTQYF. Supplemented by reference TRBV5-1 and TRBJ2-3, the full variable domain reads KAGVTQTPRYLIKTRGQQVTLSCSPISGHRSVSWYQQTPGQGLQFLFEYFSETQRNKGNFPGRFSGRQFSNSRSEMNVSTLELGDSALYLCASSLDVQRGPGDTQYFGPGTRLTVL.